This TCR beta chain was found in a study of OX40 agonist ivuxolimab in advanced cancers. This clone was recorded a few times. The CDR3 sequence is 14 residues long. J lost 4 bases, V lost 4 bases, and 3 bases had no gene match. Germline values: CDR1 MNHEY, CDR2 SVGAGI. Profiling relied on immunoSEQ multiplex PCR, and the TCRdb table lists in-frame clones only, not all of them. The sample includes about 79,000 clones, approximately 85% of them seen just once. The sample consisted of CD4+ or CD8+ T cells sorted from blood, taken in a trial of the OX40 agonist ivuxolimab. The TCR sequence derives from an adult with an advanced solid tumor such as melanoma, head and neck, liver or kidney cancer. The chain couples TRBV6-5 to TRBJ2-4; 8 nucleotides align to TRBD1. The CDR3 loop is CASSSHRGKNIQYF. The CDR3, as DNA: TGTGCCAGCAGTTCCCACAGGGGGAAAAACATTCAGTACTTC.